Below are 5 T cell receptor beta chains sequenced from a single sample in a study of cytomegalovirus exposure and HLA in healthy donors. Primers included in the PCR were 60 Vbeta and 13 Jbeta primers. TCRdb's copy holds only in-frame clones and misses some; the assay was immunoSEQ multiplex PCR. The table shows about 260,000 clones, with roughly 81% occurring only once. Sequencing used PBMCs. The source of these receptors is a woman aged 40 to 49 in good health and CMV-seropositive.

V is TRBV9 and J is TRBJ1-1; D gene unclear. The CDR3 is made up of 15 amino acids. Germline-derived CDR1 and CDR2 are SGDLS and YYNGEE. V was pared by 4 bases and J by 0 bases, with 13 bases between. CDR3 amino acids: CASSSRDTLNTEAFF. The CDR3 bases are TGTGCCAGCAGCTCCCGCGACACCTTGAACACTGAAGCTTTCTTT.

This clone was observed once. The rearrangement joins TRBV4-2 to TRBJ2-1; 7 nucleotides align to TRBD2. Germline V lookup: CDR1 LGHNA, CDR2 YNFKEQ. After removal of 0 bases from V and 7 bases from J, the junction contained 6 bases not matched to a gene. There are 15 residues in the CDR3. CDR3 region: CASSQDRRTRNEQFF. The CDR3 nucleotides read TGTGCCAGCAGCCAAGATCGTCGGACTAGAAATGAGCAGTTCTTC.

This clone has more than one count but fewer than ten. The chain links TRBV9 to TRBJ1-2; D is possibly TRBD1 (5 bases). The germline V gene encodes CDR1 SGDLS and CDR2 YYNGEE. This CDR3 has 14 amino acids. Deletions cut 2 bases from V and 5 bases from J, with 13 bases between. In DNA form, the CDR3 reads TGTGCCAGCAGCGTCCTAGACAGCCCTTATGGCTACACCTTC. Its protein is CASSVLDSPYGYTF.

A single count supports this clone. The rearrangement links TRBV5-6 to TRBJ2-4; TRBD1 aligns across 10 bases. This CDR3 spans 17 amino acids. V was clipped by 3 bases and J by 1 base; unmatched bases: 7. Germline V gives CDR1 SGHDT, CDR2 YYEEEE. The chain's CDR3 is CASSSLGQGSAKNIQYF. The CDR3 DNA reads TGTGCCAGCAGCTCCCTGGGACAGGGGAGTGCCAAAAACATTCAGTACTTC.

The chain couples TRBV5-1 to TRBJ2-3; 7 positions agree with TRBD2. V lost 4 bases and J lost 0; bases outside the gene matches: 2. There are 14 residues in the CDR3. Germline values: CDR1 SGHRS, CDR2 YFSETQ. The DNA of the CDR3 is TGCGCCAGCAGCGTCGGGGGGAGCACAGATACGCAGTATTTT. Translation gives CASSVGGSTDTQYF.